The 32 T cell receptor beta chains reported below all come from one sample, sequenced in a study of radiation and T cells in renal cell carcinoma. Time point denoted: blood 2 weeks post-SBRT. The treatment is: 15 Gy SBRT to primary tumor, nephrectomy 4 weeks later. Data came from immunoSEQ multiplex PCR; TCRdb stores just in-frame clones and leaves some out. The sample has 95,000 to 150,000 clones, 81% seen once. This sample comprised blood, obtained from a patient whose treatment included radiotherapy and nephrectomy. These receptors came from a middle-aged man with renal cell carcinoma.

As to this clone: A much bigger clone sits one base away, suggesting this may be a read error. The same CDR3 can be traced to other DNA sequences in this sample. The chain carries TRBV6-5 and TRBJ1-3; D gene ambiguous. V gave up 6 bases and J gave up 0 bases, with 6 bases separating them. Germline CDR1 MNHEY, CDR2 SVGAGI. The CDR3 extends over 13 amino acids. CDR3 residues: CASSRTSGNTIYF. CDR3 in DNA: TGTGCCAGCAGCCGAACCTCTGGAAACACCATATATTTT.

The chain recombines TRBV10-3 with TRBJ2-7; 9 bases are a match to TRBD1. V lost 10 bases, J lost 7 bases, and 11 bases stayed unmatched. There are 13 residues in the CDR3. Germline V gene data show CDR1 as ENHRY and CDR2 as SYGVKD. DNA of the CDR3: TGTGCCACCCGGGACAGGGAAGATCAAGAGCAGTACTTC. Protein product: CATRDREDQEQYF.

Only a few counts were recorded for this clone. The chain joins TRBV19 to TRBJ1-1; D uncertain. In germline, CDR1 is LNHDA, CDR2 SQIVND (reference sequence). V lost 7 bases to trimming and J lost 0 bases, with 12 bases between them. The CDR3 length is 14 residues. The CDR3 here is CASKQGPLNTEAFF. In DNA form, the CDR3 reads TGTGCCAGTAAACAAGGACCGTTGAACACTGAAGCTTTCTTT.

J is TRBJ2-1 and V is TRBV19; D may be TRBD2 (6 bases). This CDR3 is built from 14 residues. V dropped 5 bases and J dropped 6 bases, with 14 bases sitting between them. Germline CDR1 LNHDA, CDR2 SQIVND (reference sequence). CDR3: CASSPSTSSNEQFF. The CDR3 DNA follows: TGTGCCAGTAGTCCATCGACTAGTTCCAATGAGCAGTTCTTC. Full variable domain (missing parts from reference TRBV19 and TRBJ2-1): DGGITQSPKYLFRKEGQNVTLSCEQNLNHDAMYWYRQDPGQGLRLIYYSQIVNDFQKGDIAEGYSVSREKKESFPLTVTSAQKNPTAFYLCASSPSTSSNEQFFGPGTRLTVL.

This clone was picked up one time. This chain joins TRBV19 and TRBJ1-2, with D uncertain. The germline V gene has CDR1 LNHDA and CDR2 SQIVND (reference sequence). The CDR3 spans 13 residues. Trimming took 7 bases from V and 6 from J, leaving 15 bases between them. The CDR3 region is CASIGGGVHGYTF. The CDR3 DNA reads as TGTGCCAGTATAGGCGGAGGAGTACATGGCTACACCTTC.

V is TRBV6-5 and J is TRBJ2-7, with a tentative D call TRBD2 (5 bases). Germline CDR1 MNHEY, CDR2 SVGAGI. CDR3 length: 13 residues. The germline V and J ends were trimmed by 8 bases and 8 bases, with 19 bases remaining between them. The CDR3 sequence is CASQSLGENKQYF. The DNA of the CDR3 is TGTGCCAGCCAAAGCCTTGGGGAGAATAAGCAGTACTTC.

The chain couples TRBV2 to TRBJ2-7, with a weak D call TRBD1 (6 bases). V lost 10 bases to trimming and J lost 4 bases, with 20 bases between them. CDR3 length equals 14 residues. CDR1 is SNHLY and CDR2 is FYNNEI in the germline V gene. CDR3 bases: TGTGCCATCAACCAGGGGAATAAGCGGTACGAGCAGTACTTC. This gives the protein CAINQGNKRYEQYF.

The rearrangement uses TRBV27 and TRBJ1-1; tentative D call: TRBD1 (5 bases). V gave up 4 bases and J gave up 1 base, with 10 bases separating them. Germline lookup yields CDR1 MNHEY and CDR2 SMNVEV (reference sequence). The CDR3 has 14 amino acids. This CDR3 reads CASSSIDRNTEAFF. CDR3 bases: TGTGCCAGCAGTTCCATTGACAGGAACACTGAAGCTTTCTTT.

Notes on this clone: At the DNA level, this CDR3 is encoded by other sequences in the same sample as well. This chain uses TRBV7-9 with TRBJ1-2, with no clear D. The CDR3 totals 13 residues. V shed 1 base and J shed 2 bases, with 5 bases lying between them. Germline V gives CDR1 SEHNR, CDR2 FQNEAQ (reference sequence). The CDR3 is CASSLDSNYGYTF. Here the CDR3 DNA reads TGTGCCAGCAGCTTAGACAGCAACTATGGCTACACCTTC.

This chain joins TRBV6-6 and TRBJ2-5; TRBD2 matches at 8 bases. Trimming at V came to 2 bases and at J to 4 bases, leaving 9 bases not matched to a gene. This CDR3 is built from 16 residues. From germline, CDR1 is MNHNY and CDR2 SVGAGI (reference sequence). CDR3 loop: CASSYNRLAGGETQYF. In DNA form, the CDR3 reads TGTGCCAGCAGTTACAATCGGCTAGCGGGCGGAGAGACCCAGTACTTC.

The chain uses TRBV9 and TRBJ2-5; D gene ambiguous. Germline loops: CDR1 SGDLS, CDR2 YYNGEE. The ends were cut back, 0 bases at V and 5 bases at J, with 14 bases in the middle. This CDR3 spans 15 amino acids. The CDR3 region is CASSVGWQSSETQYF. Here the CDR3 DNA reads TGTGCCAGCAGCGTAGGGTGGCAGTCATCGGAGACCCAGTACTTC.

The chain employs TRBV7-6 and TRBJ1-1, with D uncertain. Between the trimmed V and J ends, which lost 6 bases and 0 bases, there was a span of 8 bases. Germline V gene data show CDR1 as SGHVS and CDR2 as FNYEAQ. The CDR3 spans 13 residues. This chain's CDR3 is CASSFQMNTEAFF. CDR3 nucleotide sequence: TGTGCCAGCAGTTTCCAGATGAACACTGAAGCTTTCTTT.

V and J are TRBV14 and TRBJ1-1; TRBD1 matches at 8 bases. V dropped 5 bases and J dropped 4; count of bases not matched to a gene: 9. The CDR3 sequence is 15 residues long. Germline V lookup: CDR1 SGHDN, CDR2 FVKESK. Here the CDR3 reads CASSYKQGARTEAFF. As DNA, the CDR3 is TGTGCCAGCAGCTATAAGCAGGGGGCGCGCACTGAAGCTTTCTTT. The full variable domain, with the rest looked up from reference TRBV14 and TRBJ1-1, is EAGVTQFPSHSVIEKGQTVTLRCDPISGHDNLYWYRRVMGKEIKFLLHFVKESKQDESGMPNNRFLAERTGGTYSTLKVQPAELEDSGVYFCASSYKQGARTEAFFGQGTRLTVV.

The CDR3 DNA reads TGTGCCAGCAGCCTAGAAGGGGGCTCGAACACTGAAGCTTTCTTT. It specifies CASSLEGGSNTEAFF. This chain connects TRBV13 to TRBJ1-1, with 7 positions matching TRBD1. CDR1 is PRHDT and CDR2 is FYEKMQ in the germline V gene (reference sequence). This CDR3 is 15 amino acids long. V shed 5 bases, J shed 1 base, and the junction held 7 bases outside the gene matches.

This chain uses TRBV9 with TRBJ1-2, with D tentatively TRBD1 (5 bases). The CDR3 loop spans 14 amino acids. Germline V gene sequence: CDR1 SGDLS, CDR2 YYNGEE. Trimming stripped 4 bases from V and 7 bases from J, with 17 bases between. Here the CDR3 reads CASSPPGAGRGYTF. Written as DNA, the CDR3 is TGTGCCAGCAGCCCCCCCGGGGCAGGCCGTGGCTACACCTTC.

In its sample, this clone was seen once. The chain carries TRBV11-2 and TRBJ1-4; no reliable D call. The CDR3 is 15 amino acids. The V end lost 5 bases, the J end lost 8 bases, and 18 bases lay between the germline ends. CDR1 SGHAT and CDR2 FQNNGV come from the germline V gene. CDR3 sequence (DNA): TGTGCCAGCAGCCCAGCCCGGGGATCGGAGGAAAAACTGTTTTTT. Protein sequence: CASSPARGSEEKLFF.

This sequence joins TRBV10-3 and TRBJ1-4; D gene unclear. Trimming took 0 bases from V and 8 from J, leaving 10 bases between them. The germline V gene encodes CDR1 ENHRY and CDR2 SYGVKD. This CDR3 is 14 amino acids long. DNA for the CDR3: TGTGCCATCAGTGAGTCGGGAAAAGACGAAAAACTGTTTTTT. Translating gives CAISESGKDEKLFF.

The chain employs TRBV2 and TRBJ2-3; D uncertain. Between the trimmed V and J ends, which lost 7 bases and 0 bases, there was a span of 14 bases. CDR1 SNHLY and CDR2 FYNNEI come from the germline V gene. This CDR3 has 15 residues. In nucleotides, the CDR3 is TGTGCCAGCACACCAGACCATTATAGCACAGATACGCAGTATTTT. As protein: CASTPDHYSTDTQYF. Using reference TRBV2 and TRBJ2-3 for the parts outside the CDR3, the full variable domain is EPEVTQTPSHQVTQMGQEVILRCVPISNHLYFYWYRQILGQKVEFLVSFYNNEISEKSEIFDDQFSVERPDGSNFTLKIRSTKLEDSAMYFCASTPDHYSTDTQYFGPGTRLTVL.

The gene calls are TRBV5-8 and TRBJ2-4, with no clear D. Deletions cut 0 bases from V and 0 bases from J, with 10 bases between. The length of the CDR3 is 16 residues. Germline V gene data show CDR1 as SGHTS and CDR2 as YDEGEE. The CDR3, as DNA: TGTGCCAGCAGCTTGGGTCAACTACTAGCCAAAAACATTCAGTACTTC. Its protein is CASSLGQLLAKNIQYF. The complete variable domain, with remaining parts taken from reference TRBV5-8 and TRBJ2-4, reads EAGVTQSPTHLIKTRGQQATLRCSPISGHTSVYWYQQALGLGLQFLLWYDEGEERNRGNFPPRFSGRQFPNYSSELNVNALELEDSALYLCASSLGQLLAKNIQYFGAGTRLSVL.

V usage is TRBV2 and J usage is TRBJ1-2; a weak D match, TRBD1 (6 bases). In germline, CDR1 is SNHLY, CDR2 FYNNEI. CDR3 length: 13 amino acids. Trimming took off 4 bases at V and 5 bases at J, with 11 bases between the two ends. The CDR3 nucleotides read TGTGCCAGCAGTGGGAGGGGGAGGTATGGCTACACCTTC. This encodes CASSGRGRYGYTF.

V and J are TRBV9 and TRBJ2-1, with D perhaps TRBD1 (6 bases). The germline V gene has CDR1 SGDLS and CDR2 YYNGEE. Between the trimmed V and J ends, which lost 1 base and 1 base, there was a span of 9 bases. This CDR3 region has 15 residues. The chain's CDR3 is CASSVLGQSYNEQFF. In nucleotides, the CDR3 is TGTGCCAGCAGCGTATTAGGACAGTCCTACAATGAGCAGTTCTTC.

This chain connects TRBV19 to TRBJ2-5, with TRBD2 matching 7 bases. Trimming took 2 bases from V and 1 from J; bases not matched to a gene: 7. The germline V gene has CDR1 LNHDA and CDR2 SQIVND (reference sequence). The CDR3 contains 16 residues. CDR3 residues: CASSISLAVPQETQYF. CDR3 coding DNA: TGTGCCAGTAGTATATCCCTAGCGGTCCCCCAAGAGACCCAGTACTTC.

The chain has TRBV6-5 and TRBJ1-5; D may be TRBD1 (5 bases). Trimming removed 5 bases from V and 1 base from J, with 12 bases in between. This CDR3 spans 15 amino acids. The germline V gene encodes CDR1 MNHEY and CDR2 SVGAGI. The chain's CDR3 is CASSLLRGSNQPQHF. CDR3 DNA sequence: TGTGCCAGCAGTCTTCTGAGGGGCAGCAATCAGCCCCAGCATTTT.

The V and J genes are TRBV21-1 and TRBJ1-2. TRBV21-1 is a pseudogene. There are 15 residues in the CDR3. The CDR3 nucleotides read TGTGCCAGCACCCCGGGGGGGGAGGCTAACTATGGCTACACCTTC. Translating it yields CASTPGGEANYGYTF.

This chain joins TRBV6-1 and TRBJ1-2, with unresolved D. This CDR3 is 14 amino acids long. Germline values: CDR1 MNHNS, CDR2 SASEGT. Trimming removed 0 bases from V and 3 bases from J, with 8 bases in between. The CDR3 loop reads CASSEALPYYGYTF. Here the CDR3 DNA reads TGTGCCAGCAGTGAAGCGCTCCCCTACTATGGCTACACCTTC.

The CDR3 reads CASSPGRDMEQYF. The DNA for the CDR3 is TGTGCCAGCTCACCGGGCAGAGACATGGAGCAGTACTTC. V usage is TRBV18 and J usage is TRBJ2-7, with D uncertain. Germline loops: CDR1 KGHSH, CDR2 LQKENI. V was pared by 3 bases and J by 7 bases, with 13 bases between. This CDR3 has 13 amino acids.

In this sample, this clone turned up a few times. The rearrangement links TRBV9 to TRBJ1-4; unclear D gene. Germline V gene sequence: CDR1 SGDLS, CDR2 YYNGEE. CDR3 length: 13 residues. V lost 3 bases, J lost 4 bases, and 7 bases lay in between. The CDR3 loop reads CASSDSYNEKLFF. As DNA, the CDR3 is TGTGCCAGCAGCGACAGCTATAATGAAAAACTGTTTTTT.

There are a few counts of this clone. The genes are TRBV11-2 and TRBJ1-1, with D perhaps TRBD1 (5 bases). This CDR3 comprises 12 residues. Germline loops: CDR1 SGHAT, CDR2 FQNNGV. V was cut by 2 bases and J by 8 bases, with 9 bases left in between. CDR3 in DNA: TGTGCCAGCAGCTTAAGGGGTTTCGAAGCTTTCTTT. It yields the protein CASSLRGFEAFF.

There are a few counts of this clone. In DNA, the CDR3 is TGTGCCAGCAGCTTATCCGGACAGTTAGAAGAGACCCAGTACTTC. This encodes CASSLSGQLEETQYF. This sequence joins TRBV7-2 and TRBJ2-5; the D gene is possibly TRBD1 (6 bases). Trimming removed 2 bases from V and 3 bases from J, with 13 bases in between. CDR3 length: 15 amino acids. CDR1 and CDR2 from the germline V gene are SGHTA and FQGNSA.

The chain has TRBV29-1 and TRBJ1-1; the D gene is possibly TRBD1 (6 bases). The germline gives CDR1 SQVTM, CDR2 ANQGSEA. This CDR3 spans 12 amino acids. V lost 7 bases and J lost 3, with 12 bases in between. The CDR3 nucleotides are TGCAGCGGTTCACAGGGAGACACTGAAGCTTTCTTT. Protein: CSGSQGDTEAFF.

The rearrangement uses TRBV4-3 and TRBJ1-5, with D hard to call. V dropped 0 bases and J dropped 7 bases, with 7 bases sitting between them. CDR1 and CDR2 from the germline V gene are LGHNA and YSLEER. The CDR3 is made up of 13 amino acids. The CDR3 DNA sequence: TGCGCCAGCAGCCAAGATCGGAGACAGCCCCAGCATTTT. It translates to CASSQDRRQPQHF.

This clone showed up just once. The chain combines TRBV5-1 with TRBJ2-7, with 7 bases matching TRBD1. The CDR3 has 14 residues. V was clipped by 0 bases and J by 7 bases; unmatched bases: 7. Germline lookup yields CDR1 SGHRS and CDR2 YFSETQ. In nucleotides, the CDR3 is TGCGCCAGCAGCTTGGAGTCAGGGGGAAAGGAGCAGTACTTC. It translates to CASSLESGGKEQYF.